Listed below are T cell receptor beta chains from one sample, sequenced in a study of shared clonotypes between healthy human individuals. Libraries were prepared by immunoSEQ multiplex PCR; TCRdb keeps only in-frame clonotypes and omits some of them. The sample has about 460,000 clones, roughly three quarters seen once; the top ten hold around 11%. Sequenced sample: PBMCs. Receptor source: a woman in her thirties or forties in good health. Some clones in this sample may be carry-over from other donors' samples. The CDR3 runs from the conserved cysteine through the conserved F or W. The listing skips clone size in some rows; elsewhere it reads once, few, many or a size class.

.	TRBJ2-3	13	TRBV4-3	CATGTSQTDTQYF
.	TRBJ2-6	19	TRBV7-2	CASSLVPDTQSSGANVLTF
.	TRBJ1-1	16	TRBV7-8	CASSPTSSGIRTEAFF
.	TRBJ2-7	15	TRBV2	CASSPDRVISYEQYF
.	TRBJ2-5	12	TRBV7-3	CASSLRGETQYF
.	TRBJ1-2	13	TRBV19	CASSMRVLYGYTF
.	TRBJ2-3	15	TRBV19	CASSITSGPGGTQYF
.	TRBJ2-5	14	TRBV7-7	CASSLIGVQETQYF
.	TRBJ1-4	15	TRBV18	CASSSYGQGGEKLFF
many	TRBJ2-6	12	TRBV2	CASTGGANVLTF
.	TRBJ2-7	12	TRBV10-1	CASSRDNYEQYF
.	TRBJ2-5	16	TRBV15	CATSRRQDLLRETQYF
.	TRBJ1-5	14	TRBV30	CAWSLTGHNQPQHF
.	TRBJ2-5	16	TRBV15	CATSRDLAGGLKTQYF
.	TRBJ1-1	15	TRBV10-3	CAISSRQGGDTEAFF
.	TRBJ1-3	18	TRBV4-2	CASSQATGALPSGNTIYF
.	TRBJ1-5	14	TRBV27	CASSSDRYNQPQHF
.	TRBJ1-1	14	TRBV23-1	CASSQSGDSSEAFF
.	TRBJ2-7	16	TRBV4-1	CASSQGRARGWSEQYF
.	TRBJ2-5	16	TRBV5-1	CASSGSSGGTQETQYF
.	TRBJ2-5	16	TRBV7-2	CASSLVALAGIETQYF
.	TRBJ2-1	14	TRBV10-2	CASMGTGVPNEQFF
.	TRBJ2-1	14	TRBV6-5	CASSYSEGVGEQFF
.	TRBJ2-7	18	TRBV7-2	CASSLFAYPEVYSYEQYF